The 27 T cell receptor beta chains given below trace back to one sample, sequenced in a study of blood T cell repertoires in COVID-19. Only in-frame clones appear in the TCRdb table, and some are missing; sequencing was by immunoSEQ multiplex PCR. The repertoire holds under 250,000 clones, with around four fifths as singletons. The sample comprised peripheral blood. These TCRs come from a woman between 55 and 75 years old who had recovered from COVID-19.

The gene calls are TRBV2 and TRBJ2-3; D remains unclear. The CDR3 extends over 15 amino acids. The V and J ends lost 6 bases and 2 bases respectively, with 15 bases between them. Per germline, CDR1 SNHLY and CDR2 FYNNEI. The DNA of the CDR3 is TGTGCCAGCAGGAAGGAGAGGCTCCTCACAGATACGCAGTATTTT. Residues: CASRKERLLTDTQYF.

A few counts support this clone. V is TRBV4-1 and J is TRBJ1-2; D remains unclear. CDR1 is MGHRA and CDR2 is YSYEKL in the germline V gene. V was trimmed by 3 bases and J by 8 bases, leaving 13 bases between them. The CDR3 covers 13 residues. The CDR3 coding sequence is TGCGCCAGCAGCCAGGAAGGCTTCGGGGGCTACACCTTC. Translation gives CASSQEGFGGYTF.

Note on this clone: One end of the junction does not line up with germline, which may come from a read error. The V gene is TRBV7-2, the J gene TRBJ1-1; 10 nucleotides agree with TRBD1. Germline assignment: CDR1 SGHTA and CDR2 FQGNSA. This CDR3 comprises 16 residues. For the CDR3, the DNA is TGTGCCAGCAGCTTAAGTCCGGGACAGGGGTACACTGAAACTTTCTTT. It codes for CASSLSPGQGYTETFF.

This chain joins TRBV7-2 and TRBJ2-7; 9 nucleotides line up with TRBD1. The CDR3 contains 15 residues. The trim removed 5 bases at V and 2 bases at J, leaving 7 bases unmatched. Germline V gives CDR1 SGHTA, CDR2 FQGNSA. The CDR3 region is CASSAPGQGPYEQYF. Here the CDR3 DNA reads TGTGCCAGCAGCGCTCCGGGACAGGGACCCTACGAGCAGTACTTC.

The chain couples TRBV14 to TRBJ2-1; the D gene is possibly TRBD2 (5 bases). The CDR3 totals 11 residues. The V gene's germline CDR1 is SGHDN and CDR2 FVKESK. V lost 4 bases, J lost 15 bases, and 13 bases lay in between. The CDR3 DNA reads TGTGCCAGCAGCCCCGGGATAGGACGGTTCTTC. The encoded protein is CASSPGIGRFF.

The rearrangement uses TRBV5-4 and TRBJ2-3, with 14 bases fitting TRBD2. The trim removed 1 base at V and 4 bases at J, leaving 2 bases unmatched. Germline values: CDR1 SGHNT, CDR2 YYREEE (reference sequence). This CDR3 spans 16 amino acids. The chain's CDR3 is CASSLRLAGGADTQYF. CDR3 coding DNA: TGTGCCAGCAGCTTGAGACTAGCGGGGGGGGCAGATACGCAGTATTTT. The full variable domain, with the rest looked up from reference TRBV5-4 and TRBJ2-3, is ETGVTQSPTHLIKTRGQQVTLRCSSQSGHNTVSWYQQALGQGPQFIFQYYREEENGRGNFPPRFSGLQFPNYSSELNVNALELDDSALYLCASSLRLAGGADTQYFGPGTRLTVL.

Written as DNA, the CDR3 is TGTGCCAGCAGCTTAGTGGACAGTCGTGGAAACACCATATATTTT. Its protein product is CASSLVDSRGNTIYF. V is TRBV7-9 and J is TRBJ1-3; possibly TRBD1 for D (6 bases). Per the germline V gene, CDR1 is SEHNR and CDR2 is FQNEAQ (reference sequence). Trimming took 1 base from V and 3 from J, leaving 10 bases between them. The CDR3 length is 15 residues.

The chain joins TRBV10-3 to TRBJ1-2, with D perhaps TRBD1 (6 bases). Deletions cut 4 bases from V and 2 bases from J, with 14 bases between. The CDR3 consists of 15 residues. The V gene's germline CDR1 is ENHRY and CDR2 SYGVKD. CDR3 bases: TGTGCCATCAGTGTCAGGGGAGCCCGCAACTATGGCTACACCTTC. This codes for CAISVRGARNYGYTF.

This rearrangement joins TRBV18 to TRBJ1-2; the D gene is possibly TRBD1 (6 bases). The CDR3 spans 14 residues. Per germline, CDR1 KGHSH and CDR2 LQKENI. The V gene lost 0 bases and the J gene lost 3 bases, with 8 bases spanning the gap. The CDR3 DNA sequence: TGTGCCAGCTCACCACCGCAGGGGCACTATGGCTACACCTTC. Its translation is CASSPPQGHYGYTF.

Remarks on this clone: The same CDR3 can be traced to other DNA sequences in this sample. CDR3 nucleotides: TGTGCCAGCAGCCAAGGTGGGCACGAGCAGTACTTC. Translation: CASSQGGHEQYF. The rearrangement links TRBV3-1 (or the pseudogene TRBV3-2) to TRBJ2-7; D remains ambiguous. V was shortened by 1 base and J by 5 bases, with 6 bases between the two germline ends. The CDR3 is 12 amino acids. The germline V gene encodes CDR1 LGHDT and CDR2 YNNKEL (reference sequence).

The chain employs TRBV19 and TRBJ1-4; weak D call: TRBD1 (5 bases). Germline V lookup: CDR1 LNHDA, CDR2 SQIVND (reference sequence). The CDR3 totals 16 residues. With 3 bases removed from V and 7 bases from J, the gap between germline ends came to 18 bases. CDR3 DNA: TGTGCCAGTAGTATGAGTTGGACATTGTTTTTTGAAAAACTGTTTTTT. This gives the protein CASSMSWTLFFEKLFF.

The chain has TRBV18 and TRBJ2-1, with TRBD2 matching 9 bases. The CDR3 sequence is 16 residues long. Germline V gene lookup returns CDR1 KGHSH and CDR2 LQKENI. V lost 3 bases, J lost 0 bases, and 3 bases stayed unmatched. The CDR3 region has the DNA TGTGCCAGCTCACCGGAGCGGGGGGCCTCCTACAATGAGCAGTTCTTC. This sequence encodes CASSPERGASYNEQFF. The complete variable domain, with remaining parts taken from reference TRBV18 and TRBJ2-1, reads NAGVMQNPRHLVRRRGQEARLRCSPMKGHSHVYWYRQLPEEGLKFMVYLQKENIIDESGMPKERFSAEFPKEGPSILRIQQVVRGDSAAYFCASSPERGASYNEQFFGPGTRLTVL.

The chain couples TRBV3-1 (or the pseudogene TRBV3-2) to TRBJ1-4; D gene ambiguous. The CDR3 consists of 15 residues. Deletions cut 1 base from V and 2 bases from J, with 8 bases between. From germline, CDR1 is LGHDT and CDR2 YNNKEL (reference sequence). The CDR3 region has the DNA TGTGCCAGCAGCCAAGTTCGCGGGACTAATGAAAAACTGTTTTTT. This translates into CASSQVRGTNEKLFF.

The V and J genes are TRBV7-2 and TRBJ2-7, with D possibly matching TRBD1 (5 bases). This CDR3 has 14 amino acids. CDR1 and CDR2 from the germline V gene are SGHTA and FQGNSA. V lost 5 bases and J lost 2, with 13 bases in between. The CDR3 is CASSPQGRTYEQYF. The CDR3 DNA sequence: TGTGCCAGCAGCCCGCAGGGAAGGACCTACGAGCAGTACTTC.

V gene TRBV6-5 combines with J gene TRBJ2-1, with 7 nucleotides matching TRBD1. The CDR3 has 15 residues. V dropped 2 bases and J dropped 6; count of bases not matched to a gene: 7. Per germline, CDR1 MNHEY and CDR2 SVGAGI. As DNA, the CDR3 is TGTGCCAGCAGTTACCCAGGGGGTCTTGGCAATGAGCAGTTCTTC. Its protein is CASSYPGGLGNEQFF.

This clone has only one observation. V gene TRBV30 combines with J gene TRBJ1-5; D possibly corresponds to TRBD1 (5 bases). V shed 1 base and J shed 6 bases, with 10 bases lying between them. Germline CDR1 GTSNPN, CDR2 SVGIG (reference sequence). The CDR3 sequence is 13 residues long. The CDR3 region is CAWSGSGGQPQHF. CDR3 DNA: TGTGCCTGGAGTGGCTCCGGGGGTCAGCCCCAGCATTTT.

This clone was observed a handful of times. The DNA for the CDR3 is TGTGCCAGCAGTGAACCAAGGACTAGCCTGGTGAATGAGCAGTTCTTC. As protein: CASSEPRTSLVNEQFF. The chain is built from TRBV2 and TRBJ2-1, with 8 bases identical to TRBD2. The CDR3 contains 16 residues. Per the germline V gene, CDR1 is SNHLY and CDR2 is FYNNEI. V shed 2 bases and J 7 bases; nucleotides not matched to a gene: 10.

The V gene is TRBV5-1, the J gene TRBJ1-1, with D maybe TRBD1 (5 bases). Trimming pared 7 bases from V and 4 bases from J, leaving 20 bases between. CDR1 is SGHRS, CDR2 YFSETQ, per germline. CDR3 length equals 15 residues. As DNA, the CDR3 is TGCGCCAGCCACTATTCCGCGGACACTTTCACTGAAGCTTTCTTT. It specifies CASHYSADTFTEAFF. Using reference TRBV5-1 and TRBJ1-1 for the parts outside the CDR3, the full variable domain is KAGVTQTPRYLIKTRGQQVTLSCSPISGHRSVSWYQQTPGQGLQFLFEYFSETQRNKGNFPGRFSGRQFSNSRSEMNVSTLELGDSALYLCASHYSADTFTEAFFGQGTRLTVV.

The J gene is TRBJ2-3, the V gene TRBV5-1; D unresolved. This CDR3 is built from 14 residues. V shed 0 bases and J shed 6 bases, with 11 bases lying between them. Germline V gives CDR1 SGHRS, CDR2 YFSETQ. The CDR3 DNA sequence: TGCGCCAGCAGCTTGGGCGATAGCCTGGATACGCAGTATTTT. This gives the protein CASSLGDSLDTQYF.

The V gene is TRBV30, the J gene TRBJ2-7, with D possibly being TRBD1 (6 bases). The CDR3 loop spans 15 amino acids. V dropped 0 bases and J dropped 1 base, with 13 bases sitting between them. Germline loops: CDR1 GTSNPN, CDR2 SVGIG (reference sequence). The chain's CDR3 is CAWSVVGGSSYEQYF. CDR3 nucleotides: TGTGCCTGGAGTGTAGTAGGGGGATCTTCCTACGAGCAGTACTTC.

This chain links TRBV2 with TRBJ2-7; TRBD2 agrees at 9 bases. CDR3 size: 14 residues. Germline V gives CDR1 SNHLY, CDR2 FYNNEI. The V segment lost 8 bases and the J segment 2 bases; nucleotides outside the gene matches: 7. The CDR3 region has the DNA TGTGCCAGCGGTCGTCTAGCGGGGACCTACGAGCAGTACTTC. Residues: CASGRLAGTYEQYF.

This chain links TRBV4-2 with TRBJ2-1, with 16 bases fitting TRBD2. The CDR3 loop spans 21 amino acids. Looked up from germline, CDR1 is LGHNA and CDR2 is YNFKEQ. Trimming at V came to 3 bases and at J to 0 bases, leaving 11 bases not matched to a gene. CDR3 in amino acids: CASSQIPGLAGGLSSYNEQFF. The CDR3 coding sequence is TGTGCCAGCAGCCAGATCCCGGGACTAGCGGGGGGGTTGAGCTCCTACAATGAGCAGTTCTTC.

The V call is TRBV6-2 or TRBV6-3, the J call TRBJ1-5; tentative D call: TRBD1 (6 bases). This CDR3 has 17 amino acids. Per the germline V gene, CDR1 is MNHEY and CDR2 is SVGEGT. V lost 6 bases to trimming and J lost 6 bases, with 24 bases between them. The CDR3 loop reads CASSRTDFTLGRQPQHF. The CDR3 DNA reads as TGTGCCAGCAGCCGGACAGATTTCACTCTTGGGCGTCAGCCCCAGCATTTT.

In its sample, this clone was seen once. The rearrangement links TRBV10-2 to TRBJ2-3; 7 bases agree with TRBD2. CDR3 length equals 15 residues. Germline values: CDR1 WSHSY, CDR2 SAAADI. V shed 3 bases and J 1 base; nucleotides not matched to a gene: 4. For the CDR3, the DNA is TGCGCCAGCAGTGACCCTAGCGGAGGCACAGATACGCAGTATTTT. Translation: CASSDPSGGTDTQYF.

This chain joins TRBV6-1 and TRBJ2-5; 8 bases fit TRBD2. The J segment lost 2 bases and the V segment lost 0 bases, leaving 14 bases of the junction unmatched. This CDR3 contains 19 residues. Germline CDR1 reads MNHNS; CDR2 reads SASEGT. In DNA, the CDR3 is TGTGCCAGCAGTGAAGCCCGCGGGGGGCCGATCGGGAGACAAGAGACCCAGTACTTC. Protein sequence: CASSEARGGPIGRQETQYF.

The chain links TRBV9 to TRBJ1-4, with a weak D call TRBD1 (5 bases). The germline V and J ends were trimmed by 3 bases and 4 bases, with 13 bases remaining between them. This CDR3 has 15 amino acids. Germline CDR1 reads SGDLS; CDR2 reads YYNGEE. The CDR3 coding sequence is TGTGCCAGCAGCGCCTTAGGGGCGATTAATGAAAAACTGTTTTTT. This encodes CASSALGAINEKLFF. Filled out from reference TRBV9 and TRBJ1-4, the complete variable domain reads DSGVTQTPKHLITATGQRVTLRCSPRSGDLSVYWYQQSLDQGLQFLIQYYNGEERAKGNILERFSAQQFPDLHSELNLSSLELGDSALYFCASSALGAINEKLFFGSGTQLSVL.

CDR3 nucleotides: TGTGCCAGCAAAAGGACAGCCACCAACTATGGCTACACCTTC. As protein: CASKRTATNYGYTF. This chain joins TRBV6-5 and TRBJ1-2, with D possibly TRBD1 on 6 matching bases. The CDR3 is made up of 14 amino acids. The germline V and J ends were trimmed by 7 bases and 2 bases, with 14 bases remaining between them. Germline CDR1 and CDR2: MNHEY and SVGAGI.